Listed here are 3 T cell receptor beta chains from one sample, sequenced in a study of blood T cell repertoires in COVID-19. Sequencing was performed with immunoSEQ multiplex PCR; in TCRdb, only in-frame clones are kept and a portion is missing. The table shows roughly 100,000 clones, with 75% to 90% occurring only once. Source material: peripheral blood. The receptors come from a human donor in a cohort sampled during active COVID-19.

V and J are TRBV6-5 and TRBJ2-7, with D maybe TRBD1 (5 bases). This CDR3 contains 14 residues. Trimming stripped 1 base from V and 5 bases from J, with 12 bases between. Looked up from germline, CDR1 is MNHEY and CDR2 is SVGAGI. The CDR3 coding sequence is TGTGCCAGCAGTTACTGGGCAGGGAACGACGAGCAGTACTTC. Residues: CASSYWAGNDEQYF.

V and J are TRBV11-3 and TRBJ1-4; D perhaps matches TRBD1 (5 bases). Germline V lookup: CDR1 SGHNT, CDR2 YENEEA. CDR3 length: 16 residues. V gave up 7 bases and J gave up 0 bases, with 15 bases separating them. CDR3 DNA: TGTGCCAGCACCGGCGGGGGAGGGGCAACTAATGAAAAACTGTTTTTT. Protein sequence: CASTGGGGATNEKLFF. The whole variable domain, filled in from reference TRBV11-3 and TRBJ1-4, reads EAGVVQSPRYKIIEKKQPVAFWCNPISGHNTLYWYLQNLGQGPELLIRYENEEAVDDSQLPKDRFSAERLKGVDSTLKIQPAELGDSAVYLCASTGGGGATNEKLFFGSGTQLSVL.

CDR3 bases: TGTGCCAGCAGCTCGGAAACGGGGCGGGGGGCATCCTACAATGAGCAGTTCTTC. Translating gives CASSSETGRGASYNEQFF. This rearrangement joins TRBV7-9 to TRBJ2-1, with 8 nucleotides matching TRBD2. V lost 4 bases and J lost 1; bases outside the gene matches: 12. CDR3 length equals 18 residues. CDR1 is SEHNR, CDR2 FQNEAQ, per germline (reference sequence).